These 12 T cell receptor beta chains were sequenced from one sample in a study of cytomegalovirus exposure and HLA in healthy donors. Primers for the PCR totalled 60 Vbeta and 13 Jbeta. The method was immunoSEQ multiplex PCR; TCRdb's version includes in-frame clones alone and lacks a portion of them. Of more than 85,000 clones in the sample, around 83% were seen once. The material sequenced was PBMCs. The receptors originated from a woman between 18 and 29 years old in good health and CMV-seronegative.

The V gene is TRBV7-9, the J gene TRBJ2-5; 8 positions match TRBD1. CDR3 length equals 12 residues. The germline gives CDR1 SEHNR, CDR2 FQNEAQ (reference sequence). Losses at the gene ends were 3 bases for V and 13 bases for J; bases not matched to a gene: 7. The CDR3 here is CASSFFGQGLYF. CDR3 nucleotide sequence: TGTGCCAGCAGCTTTTTCGGACAGGGATTGTACTTC.

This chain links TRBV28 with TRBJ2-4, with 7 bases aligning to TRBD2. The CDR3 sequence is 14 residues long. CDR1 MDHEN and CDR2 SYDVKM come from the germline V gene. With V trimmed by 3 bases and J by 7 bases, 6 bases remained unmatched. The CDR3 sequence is CASSFSVGGNIQYF. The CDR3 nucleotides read TGTGCCAGCAGTTTTTCGGTCGGGGGGAACATTCAGTACTTC.

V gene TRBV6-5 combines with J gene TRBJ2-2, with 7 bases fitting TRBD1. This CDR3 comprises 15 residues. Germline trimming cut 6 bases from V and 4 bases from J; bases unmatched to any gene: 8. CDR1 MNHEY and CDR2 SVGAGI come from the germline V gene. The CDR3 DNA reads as TGTGCCAGCAGCCCCAAACAGGGGAGCACCGGGGAGCTGTTTTTT. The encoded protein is CASSPKQGSTGELFF.

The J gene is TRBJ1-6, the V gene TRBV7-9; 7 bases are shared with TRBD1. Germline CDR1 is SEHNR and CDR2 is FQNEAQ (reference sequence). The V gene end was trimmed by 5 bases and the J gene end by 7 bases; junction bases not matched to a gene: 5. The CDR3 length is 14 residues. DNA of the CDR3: TGTGCCAGCAGCCCTCAGACAGGGAATTCACCCCTCCACTTT. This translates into CASSPQTGNSPLHF.

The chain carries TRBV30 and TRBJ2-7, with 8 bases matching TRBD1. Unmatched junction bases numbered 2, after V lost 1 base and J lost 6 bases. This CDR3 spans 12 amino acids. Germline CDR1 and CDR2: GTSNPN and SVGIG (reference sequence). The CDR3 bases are TGTGCCTGGAGTGGGACAGGGCGCGAGCAGTACTTC. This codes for CAWSGTGREQYF.

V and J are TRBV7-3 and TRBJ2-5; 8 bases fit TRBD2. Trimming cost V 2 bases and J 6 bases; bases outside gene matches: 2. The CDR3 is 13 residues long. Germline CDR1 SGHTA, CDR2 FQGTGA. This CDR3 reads CASSLRGGQTQYF. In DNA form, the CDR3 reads TGTGCCAGCAGCTTACGGGGGGGACAGACCCAGTACTTC.

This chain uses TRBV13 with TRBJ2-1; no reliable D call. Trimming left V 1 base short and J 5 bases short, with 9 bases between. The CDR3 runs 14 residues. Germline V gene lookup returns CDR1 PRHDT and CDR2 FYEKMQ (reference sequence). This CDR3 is CASSLVLGHNEQFF. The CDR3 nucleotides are TGTGCCAGCAGCTTAGTCCTGGGCCACAATGAGCAGTTCTTC.

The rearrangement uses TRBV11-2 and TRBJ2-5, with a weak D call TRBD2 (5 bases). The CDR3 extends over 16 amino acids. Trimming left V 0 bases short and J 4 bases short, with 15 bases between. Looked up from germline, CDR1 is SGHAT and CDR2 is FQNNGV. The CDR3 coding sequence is TGTGCCAGCAGCTTAGAAAGGTTTGGAAGCGGAGAGACCCAGTACTTC. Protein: CASSLERFGSGETQYF. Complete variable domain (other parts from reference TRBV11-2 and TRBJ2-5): EAGVAQSPRYKIIEKRQSVAFWCNPISGHATLYWYQQILGQGPKLLIQFQNNGVVDDSQLPKDRFSAERLKGVDSTLKIQPAKLEDSAVYLCASSLERFGSGETQYFGPGTRLLVL.

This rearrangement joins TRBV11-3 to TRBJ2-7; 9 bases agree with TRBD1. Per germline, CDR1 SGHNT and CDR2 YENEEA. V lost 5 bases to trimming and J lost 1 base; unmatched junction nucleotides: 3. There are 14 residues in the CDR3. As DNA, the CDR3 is TGTGCCAGCAGCGGGGGACAGGGATCCTACGAGCAGTACTTC. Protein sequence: CASSGGQGSYEQYF.

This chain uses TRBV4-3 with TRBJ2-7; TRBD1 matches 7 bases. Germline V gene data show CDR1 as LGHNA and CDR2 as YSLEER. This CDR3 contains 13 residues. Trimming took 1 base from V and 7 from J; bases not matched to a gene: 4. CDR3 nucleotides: TGCGCCAGCAGCCAAGTGTCGACAGGGGAGCAGTACTTC. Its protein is CASSQVSTGEQYF.

Written as DNA, the CDR3 is TGTGCCAGCAGCTTCCAGGGAGGGACCGGGGAGCTGTTTTTT. This translates into CASSFQGGTGELFF. The rearrangement links TRBV5-4 to TRBJ2-2, with 7 bases that match TRBD2. In germline, CDR1 is SGHNT, CDR2 YYREEE (reference sequence). This CDR3 is 14 amino acids long. The V and J ends lost 2 bases and 5 bases, in that order; junction bases with no gene match: 3.

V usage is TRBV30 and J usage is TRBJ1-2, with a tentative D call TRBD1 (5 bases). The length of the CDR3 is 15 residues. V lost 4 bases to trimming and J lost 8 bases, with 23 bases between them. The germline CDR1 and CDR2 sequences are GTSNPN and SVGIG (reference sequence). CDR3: CAWISGTTKVRGYTF. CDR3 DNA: TGTGCCTGGATCTCGGGGACTACTAAAGTCCGCGGCTACACCTTC.